These 4 T cell receptor beta chains share one sample of origin, sequenced in a study of blood T cell repertoires in COVID-19. Clones were sequenced by immunoSEQ multiplex PCR, and TCRdb holds only the in-frame ones, with some missing. This table has about 130,000 clones, 75% to 90% appearing once. Sequencing input: peripheral blood. All receptors derive from a man aged 55 to 70 with COVID-19, enrolled during active disease.

The genes are TRBV5-4 and TRBJ1-1, with 9 bases fitting TRBD1. Germline V lookup: CDR1 SGHNT, CDR2 YYREEE (reference sequence). Losses at the gene ends were 0 bases for V and 4 bases for J; bases not matched to a gene: 7. The CDR3 runs to 16 residues. DNA for the CDR3: TGTGCCAGCAGCTTGGGGGGACAGGGTTTACGCACTGAAGCTTTCTTT. It encodes CASSLGGQGLRTEAFF.

CDR3 in DNA: TGTGCCAGCAACCCTGCGGGACTTACGAATGAGCAGTTCTTC. Amino acids: CASNPAGLTNEQFF. The chain joins TRBV9 to TRBJ2-1; the D gene is possibly TRBD2 (6 bases). V lost 6 bases and J 7 bases, leaving 17 bases between the germline ends. Germline CDR1 SGDLS, CDR2 YYNGEE. The length of the CDR3 is 14 residues.

The genes are TRBV6-5 and TRBJ1-4; D remains unclear. V lost 7 bases and J 5 bases, leaving 17 bases between the germline ends. This CDR3 is 15 amino acids long. The V gene's germline CDR1 is MNHEY and CDR2 SVGAGI. DNA for the CDR3: TGTGCCAGCAAAATTTCCGGACTGAGCAATGAAAAACTGTTTTTT. Amino acid sequence: CASKISGLSNEKLFF.

The CDR3 bases are TGCGCCAGCAGCTTGACGGGGAGCGGAATACATGAGCAGTTCTTC. Translating it yields CASSLTGSGIHEQFF. This chain uses TRBV5-1 with TRBJ2-1; D might be TRBD2 (5 bases). The CDR3 is 15 amino acids. Germline V gene sequence: CDR1 SGHRS, CDR2 YFSETQ. V lost 1 base, J lost 8 bases, and 16 bases lay in between.